A single sample gave rise to the 28 T cell receptor beta chains below, sequenced in a study of cytomegalovirus exposure and HLA in healthy donors. It was with 60 Vbeta and 13 Jbeta primers that the PCR ran. Sequenced by immunoSEQ multiplex PCR; TCRdb stores in-frame clones only, minus some. The profile shows around 150,000 clones, roughly 88% of them singletons. The sample was PBMCs. Receptors were obtained from a man aged 45 to 65 in good health and CMV-seropositive.

The chain joins TRBV27 to TRBJ1-1; D unclear. Deletions cut 4 bases from V and 5 bases from J, with 14 bases between. This CDR3 region has 14 residues. Germline V lookup: CDR1 MNHEY, CDR2 SMNVEV (reference sequence). The chain's CDR3 is CASSSRLSGTEAFF. CDR3 in DNA: TGTGCCAGCAGTTCTAGACTTTCGGGGACTGAAGCTTTCTTT.

V and J are TRBV5-6 and TRBJ1-1; D is ambiguous. The germline V gene encodes CDR1 SGHDT and CDR2 YYEEEE. This CDR3 has 12 amino acids. The V and J ends lost 4 bases and 1 base respectively, with 5 bases between them. This chain's CDR3 is CASSLWNTEAFF. CDR3 bases: TGTGCCAGCAGCCTCTGGAACACTGAAGCTTTCTTT.

The V and J genes are TRBV21-1 and TRBJ2-5; the D call TRBD2 from the table was never checked on the DNA. TRBV21-1 is a known pseudogene. The CDR3 totals 17 residues. The CDR3 is CASSKYASGRARETQYF. In DNA, the CDR3 is TGTGCCAGCAGCAAATACGCTAGCGGGAGGGCCAGGGAGACCCAGTACTTC.

The chain recombines TRBV6-6 with TRBJ2-7, with 11 bases identical to TRBD1. V lost 5 bases to trimming and J lost 4 bases; unmatched junction nucleotides: 7. Germline V gives CDR1 MNHNY, CDR2 SVGAGI (reference sequence). The CDR3 runs 15 residues. The CDR3 DNA reads as TGTGCCAGCAGTCCACCCGGGACAGGGGGGTACGAGCAGTACTTC. It yields the protein CASSPPGTGGYEQYF.

The J gene is TRBJ1-3, the V gene TRBV18, with a weak D call TRBD1 (6 bases). The CDR3 sequence is 14 residues long. Germline values: CDR1 KGHSH, CDR2 LQKENI. Trimming removed 0 bases at V and 4 bases at J, with 7 bases between. The CDR3 here is CASSPPGQGNTIYF. The DNA for the CDR3 is TGTGCCAGCTCACCACCGGGACAAGGAAACACCATATATTTT.

V gene TRBV12-5 combines with J gene TRBJ2-1; D call uncertain. V was shortened by 2 bases and J by 0 bases, with 14 bases between the two germline ends. There are 17 residues in the CDR3. The germline CDR1 and CDR2 sequences are LGHNT and FRNRAP. CDR3 sequence reads: CASGLPVKPNSYNEQFF. Written as DNA, the CDR3 is TGTGCTAGTGGTTTGCCGGTAAAGCCCAACTCCTACAATGAGCAGTTCTTC.

The V gene is TRBV29-1, the J gene TRBJ1-1; no firm D call. V dropped 5 bases and J dropped 2 bases, with 6 bases sitting between them. The CDR3 spans 11 residues. From germline, CDR1 is SQVTM and CDR2 ANQGSEA. CDR3 protein: CSVLINTEAFF. The DNA for the CDR3 is TGCAGCGTTTTAATCAACACTGAAGCTTTCTTT.

The chain has TRBV19 and TRBJ2-5, with D possibly being TRBD1 (6 bases). V lost 5 bases and J lost 5, with 12 bases in between. The germline gives CDR1 LNHDA, CDR2 SQIVND (reference sequence). CDR3 size: 13 residues. The CDR3 DNA reads TGTGCCAGTAGTCAGACGAGGGGGGAGACCCAGTACTTC. It yields the protein CASSQTRGETQYF.

This clone showed up just once. The J gene is TRBJ2-4, the V gene TRBV6-1; D unclear. CDR1 and CDR2 (germline): MNHNS, SASEGT. The V gene lost 3 bases and the J gene lost 0 bases, with 12 bases spanning the gap. This CDR3 has 16 residues. The CDR3 loop reads CASSDHDTLAKNIQYF. Here the CDR3 DNA reads TGTGCCAGCAGTGACCATGACACTTTAGCCAAAAACATTCAGTACTTC.

CDR3 bases: TGCGCCAGCAGCGGAGCGGGACCCTACGAGCAGTACTTC. Encoded protein: CASSGAGPYEQYF. The chain recombines TRBV5-1 with TRBJ2-7; 7 bases line up with TRBD2. With V trimmed by 4 bases and J by 2 bases, 3 bases remained unmatched. Germline loops: CDR1 SGHRS, CDR2 YFSETQ. This CDR3 region has 13 residues.

This rearrangement joins TRBV9 to TRBJ1-1; D is ambiguous. In germline, CDR1 is SGDLS, CDR2 YYNGEE. The V end was cut by 3 bases, the J end by 4 bases, with 13 bases between. The CDR3 covers 14 residues. The CDR3 sequence is CASSGATRSTEAFF. The CDR3 DNA sequence: TGTGCCAGCAGCGGAGCTACGAGGAGCACTGAAGCTTTCTTT.

The chain joins TRBV28 to TRBJ2-5, with 11 bases matching TRBD2. CDR1 is MDHEN and CDR2 is SYDVKM in the germline V gene. V gave up 1 base and J gave up 5 bases; unmatched junction bases: 12. The CDR3 is 18 residues long. The CDR3 region is CASSLSRLAGRVGETQYF. The CDR3 DNA reads TGTGCCAGCAGTTTATCCAGACTAGCGGGAAGGGTGGGGGAGACCCAGTACTTC.

The chain recombines TRBV7-3 with TRBJ2-1; 10 bases are shared with TRBD1. There are 14 residues in the CDR3. Germline-derived CDR1 and CDR2 are SGHTA and FQGTGA. Trimming at V came to 5 bases and at J to 7 bases, leaving 5 bases not matched to a gene. The CDR3: CASSRDRGGNEQFF. For the CDR3, the DNA is TGTGCCAGCAGCCGGGACAGGGGAGGGAATGAGCAGTTCTTC.

This clone was seen a handful of times. V gene TRBV9 combines with J gene TRBJ2-7; TRBD2 aligns across 8 bases. The germline gives CDR1 SGDLS, CDR2 YYNGEE. The CDR3 is made up of 14 amino acids. J was trimmed by 4 bases and V by 1 base; bases with no gene match: 4. CDR3 nucleotide sequence: TGTGCCAGCAGCGTAACCGGGGGGGGTTACGAGCAGTACTTC. This translates into CASSVTGGGYEQYF.

This sequence joins TRBV28 and TRBJ2-7, with D possibly matching TRBD2 (6 bases). In germline, CDR1 is MDHEN, CDR2 SYDVKM. V shed 6 bases and J shed 3 bases, with 18 bases lying between them. CDR3 length: 15 residues. The CDR3 region has the DNA TGTGCCAGCAGCACTACCGGGGGAGGCTACTACGAGCAGTACGTC. Protein sequence: CASSTTGGGYYEQYV.

This clone is a singleton in its sample. The chain combines TRBV6-1 with TRBJ1-3; no reliable D call. V was clipped by 1 base and J by 0 bases, with 7 bases between them. Germline V gene sequence: CDR1 MNHNS, CDR2 SASEGT. The CDR3 contains 15 residues. CDR3 coding DNA: TGTGCCAGCAGTGAAGGAGGCTTCTCTGGAAACACCATATATTTT. Protein: CASSEGGFSGNTIYF.

Many counts were recorded for this clone. The chain employs TRBV11-2 and TRBJ2-2; no reliable D call. Germline V gives CDR1 SGHAT, CDR2 FQNNGV. V shed 3 bases and J shed 6 bases, with 2 bases lying between them. CDR3 length: 11 amino acids. The CDR3 reads CASSFAGELFF. CDR3 nucleotides: TGTGCCAGCAGCTTCGCCGGGGAGCTGTTTTTT.

CDR3 sequence reads: CASSLTGASTDTQYF. CDR3 DNA: TGTGCCAGCAGTCTGACAGGGGCTTCCACAGATACGCAGTATTTT. The V gene is TRBV2, the J gene TRBJ2-3, with 8 bases matching TRBD1. The junction had 6 bases not matched to a gene; V was cut back by 5 bases and J by 2 bases. This CDR3 has 15 residues. Per germline, CDR1 SNHLY and CDR2 FYNNEI.

The chain carries TRBV29-1 and TRBJ1-1; D gene ambiguous. V dropped 5 bases and J dropped 1 base, with 17 bases sitting between them. The CDR3 sequence is 15 residues long. Germline lookup yields CDR1 SQVTM and CDR2 ANQGSEA. DNA for the CDR3: TGCAGCGTTTTGGGGAGCAGGACCTCGAACACTGAAGCTTTCTTT. It yields the protein CSVLGSRTSNTEAFF. Combining the CDR3 with reference TRBV29-1 and TRBJ1-1 gives the whole variable domain SAVISQKPSRDICQRGTSLTIQCQVDSQVTMMFWYRQQPGQSLTLIATANQGSEATYESGFVIDKFPISRPNLTFSTLTVSNMSPEDSSIYLCSVLGSRTSNTEAFFGQGTRLTVV.

V usage is TRBV19 and J usage is TRBJ1-3; 7 positions match TRBD1. Germline CDR1 is LNHDA and CDR2 is SQIVND (reference sequence). The CDR3 has 17 residues. V dropped 3 bases and J dropped 4; count of bases not matched to a gene: 12. This chain's CDR3 is CASSMWRGLPGGNTIYF. The CDR3 region has the DNA TGTGCCAGTAGTATGTGGAGGGGGCTTCCCGGGGGAAACACCATATATTTT.

The chain uses TRBV19 and TRBJ2-3; D is possibly TRBD1 (5 bases). Trimming left V 6 bases short and J 4 bases short, with 17 bases between. The CDR3 sequence is 15 residues long. The V gene's germline CDR1 is LNHDA and CDR2 SQIVND (reference sequence). CDR3 sequence reads: CASSLRAPRADTQYF. The CDR3, as DNA: TGTGCCAGTAGCCTCAGGGCCCCGCGCGCAGATACGCAGTATTTT.

V and J are TRBV18 and TRBJ1-3; perhaps TRBD1 as D (6 bases). The CDR3 extends over 15 amino acids. The germline V gene encodes CDR1 KGHSH and CDR2 LQKENI. The V and J ends lost 3 bases and 3 bases respectively, with 12 bases between them. For the CDR3, the DNA is TGTGCCAGCTCACCTACGGACAGTCTTGGAAACACCATATATTTT. Protein: CASSPTDSLGNTIYF.

This chain uses TRBV9 with TRBJ2-1; 8 bases match TRBD2. The V gene end was trimmed by 4 bases and the J gene end by 2 bases; junction bases not matched to a gene: 20. The germline gives CDR1 SGDLS, CDR2 YYNGEE. This CDR3 region has 20 residues. The CDR3 DNA reads as TGTGCCAGCAGCCTCTCCCTTGAACGGGGACTAGAACTCCCCTACAATGAGCAGTTCTTC. It translates to CASSLSLERGLELPYNEQFF.

The chain joins TRBV7-8 to TRBJ2-7; 7 bases match TRBD2. CDR1 and CDR2 (germline): SGHVS, FQNEAQ. CDR3 length: 15 residues. The J segment lost 3 bases and the V segment lost 3 bases, leaving 8 bases of the junction unmatched. The CDR3 region is CASSLLQRGVYEQYF. The CDR3 bases are TGTGCCAGCAGCTTGTTACAGCGGGGAGTCTACGAGCAGTACTTC. Full variable domain (remainder filled in from reference TRBV7-8 and TRBJ2-7): GAGVSQSPRYKVAKRGQDVALRCDPISGHVSLFWYQQALGQGPEFLTYFQNEAQLDKSGLPSDRFFAERPEGSVSTLKIQRTQQEDSAVYLCASSLLQRGVYEQYFGPGTRLTVT.

About this clone: The germline gene is not matched at one end of the junction; a read error may be the cause. The chain carries TRBV14 and TRBJ2-1; 10 nucleotides match TRBD2. This CDR3 has 18 amino acids. The V gene's germline CDR1 is SGHDN and CDR2 FVKESK. The chain's CDR3 is CASSQEYLAGVAYNEQFF. CDR3 coding DNA: TGTGCCAGCAGTCAAGAGTACCTAGCGGGAGTCGCCTACAATGAGCAGTTCTTC.

This sequence joins TRBV29-1 and TRBJ1-2; 7 nucleotides match TRBD1. With 7 bases clipped from V and 5 bases from J, the junction kept 7 bases outside the gene matches. CDR3 length: 12 residues. CDR1 and CDR2 from the germline V gene are SQVTM and ANQGSEA. DNA of the CDR3: TGCAGCGCCGGGGGACAGTCGTATGGCTACACCTTC. Translated, it gives CSAGGQSYGYTF. The complete variable domain, with remaining parts taken from reference TRBV29-1 and TRBJ1-2, reads SAVISQKPSRDICQRGTSLTIQCQVDSQVTMMFWYRQQPGQSLTLIATANQGSEATYESGFVIDKFPISRPNLTFSTLTVSNMSPEDSSIYLCSAGGQSYGYTFGSGTRLTVV.

The sample holds one count of this clone. The V call is TRBV13, the J call TRBJ2-3; the match to TRBD2 covers 11 bases. V dropped 4 bases and J dropped 6; count of bases not matched to a gene: 12. Germline loops: CDR1 PRHDT, CDR2 FYEKMQ (reference sequence). There are 17 residues in the CDR3. Written as DNA, the CDR3 is TGTGCCAGCAGCTGCGAGGGACTAGCGGAGCTCAGGGATACGCAGTATTTT. Encoded protein: CASSCEGLAELRDTQYF.

The chain employs TRBV5-6 and TRBJ1-2; 7 positions match TRBD1. The CDR3 spans 15 residues. V was clipped by 4 bases and J by 2 bases; unmatched bases: 8. The V gene's germline CDR1 is SGHDT and CDR2 YYEEEE. CDR3 residues: CASSDRDRFNYGYTF. Written as DNA, the CDR3 is TGTGCCAGCAGCGATCGGGACAGATTCAACTATGGCTACACCTTC. The complete variable domain, with remaining parts taken from reference TRBV5-6 and TRBJ1-2, reads DAGVTQSPTHLIKTRGQQVTLRCSPKSGHDTVSWYQQALGQGPQFIFQYYEEEERQRGNFPDRFSGHQFPNYSSELNVNALLLGDSALYLCASSDRDRFNYGYTFGSGTRLTVV.